The rows below give T cell receptor beta chains drawn from one sample of a study of OX40 agonist ivuxolimab in advanced cancers. TCRdb's table, derived via immunoSEQ multiplex PCR, lists solely in-frame clones and lacks some. Of tens of thousands of clones listed, about 86% were seen once; the top ten hold about 16%. The specimen comprised CD4+ or CD8+ T cells sorted from blood, sampled in a trial of the OX40 agonist ivuxolimab. All receptors derive from an adult with an advanced solid tumor such as melanoma, head and neck, liver or kidney cancer. Both conserved end residues are part of each CDR3. Fields, in order: clone size, J gene, V gene, D gene, CDR3 DNA, CDR3 protein. D genes are given only for firm matches. The size entry is marked missing in some rows and otherwise reads once, few, many or a size class.

clone size: .; J gene: TRBJ2-1; V gene: TRBV4-2; D gene: TRBD2; CDR3 DNA: TGTGCCAGCAGCCAAGCCGGGACTACCAATGAGCAGTTCTTC; CDR3 protein: CASSQAGTTNEQFF
clone size: .; J gene: TRBJ2-2; V gene: TRBV9; D gene: .; CDR3 DNA: TGTGCCAGCAGCTCGCGACAAGGCGGCACCGGGGAGCTGTTTTTT; CDR3 protein: CASSSRQGGTGELFF
clone size: .; J gene: TRBJ2-1; V gene: TRBV11-3; D gene: .; CDR3 DNA: TGTGCCAGCAGCTTAGATTCGGGTTTCGATGAGCAGTTCTTC; CDR3 protein: CASSLDSGFDEQFF
clone size: .; J gene: TRBJ2-7; V gene: TRBV19; D gene: TRBD1; CDR3 DNA: TGTGCCAGCCGACAGGGACCGCAACTAGACTACGAGCAGTACTTC; CDR3 protein: CASRQGPQLDYEQYF
clone size: .; J gene: TRBJ2-5; V gene: TRBV11-2; D gene: .; CDR3 DNA: TGTGCCAGCAGCCCAGAGGGGGGAGTGTTCGGAGAGACCCAGTACTTC; CDR3 protein: CASSPEGGVFGETQYF
clone size: .; J gene: TRBJ1-5; V gene: TRBV12-5; D gene: TRBD1; CDR3 DNA: TGTGCTAGTGGTTTGGGACAGGGGGGGGTCAATCAGCCCCAGCATTTT; CDR3 protein: CASGLGQGGVNQPQHF
clone size: .; J gene: TRBJ2-1; V gene: TRBV5-4; D gene: TRBD2; CDR3 DNA: TGTGCCAGCAGCCGGGCGGGGGGCGAGCGGGAGGGCCATCAAACGTTCTTC; CDR3 protein: CASSRAGGEREGHQTFF
clone size: .; J gene: TRBJ1-2; V gene: TRBV5-1; D gene: TRBD1; CDR3 DNA: TGCGCCAGCAGCTGGGGGACAGGGGACATCGGAGGCTACACCTTC; CDR3 protein: CASSWGTGDIGGYTF
clone size: .; J gene: TRBJ2-1; V gene: TRBV18; D gene: TRBD2; CDR3 DNA: TGTGCCAGCTCAAGGGAGCGGGGCACCGATGAGCAGTTCTTC; CDR3 protein: CASSRERGTDEQFF
clone size: .; J gene: TRBJ1-4; V gene: TRBV6-5; D gene: .; CDR3 DNA: TGTGCCAGCGGGGCCTTAAATGAAAAACTGTTTTTT; CDR3 protein: CASGALNEKLFF
clone size: .; J gene: TRBJ2-1; V gene: TRBV21-1; D gene: .; CDR3 DNA: TGTGCCAGCACCTTAGGACAGACAATGAGGCCCAATGAGCAGTTCTTC; CDR3 protein: CASTLGQTMRPNEQFF
clone size: .; J gene: TRBJ2-3; V gene: TRBV9; D gene: TRBD2; CDR3 DNA: TGTGCCAGCAGCGTGTCCCTGGCGGGTCTAGCGGGGGGGCTTGGCACAGATACGCAGTATTTT; CDR3 protein: CASSVSLAGLAGGLGTDTQYF
clone size: .; J gene: TRBJ2-5; V gene: TRBV5-6; D gene: TRBD1; CDR3 DNA: TGTGCCAGCAGCTTACAGGGGTTGGGAGAGACCCAGTACTTC; CDR3 protein: CASSLQGLGETQYF
clone size: .; J gene: TRBJ1-2; V gene: TRBV7-2; D gene: .; CDR3 DNA: TGTGCCAGCAGCTTAGATCTTGGCAGTAACTATGGCTACACCTTC; CDR3 protein: CASSLDLGSNYGYTF
clone size: .; J gene: TRBJ2-1; V gene: TRBV27; D gene: TRBD2; CDR3 DNA: TGTGCCACCACCTTCCTAAAACTAGCGGGAGATCCCTCCTACAATGAGCAGTTCTTC; CDR3 protein: CATTFLKLAGDPSYNEQFF
clone size: .; J gene: TRBJ1-2; V gene: TRBV10-3; D gene: TRBD1; CDR3 DNA: TGTGCCATCAGTGAGTTTCGGACAGGGGTTGGCTACACCTTC; CDR3 protein: CAISEFRTGVGYTF
clone size: .; J gene: TRBJ1-2; V gene: TRBV6-5; D gene: .; CDR3 DNA: TGTGCCAGCAGTTATCGCGGGGGCACCTATGGCTACACCTTC; CDR3 protein: CASSYRGGTYGYTF
clone size: .; J gene: TRBJ1-2; V gene: TRBV10-2; D gene: TRBD1; CDR3 DNA: TGCGCCAGCAGTGCCCCGGGACAGGGATATGGCTACACCTTC; CDR3 protein: CASSAPGQGYGYTF
clone size: .; J gene: TRBJ2-1; V gene: TRBV10-3; D gene: .; CDR3 DNA: TGTGCCGTCAGATTCTCGGACATTTACAATGAGCAGTTCTTC; CDR3 protein: CAVRFSDIYNEQFF
clone size: .; J gene: TRBJ2-3; V gene: TRBV9; D gene: TRBD2; CDR3 DNA: TGTGCCAGCAATCCTACTAGCGGGCCAGATACGCAGTATTTT; CDR3 protein: CASNPTSGPDTQYF
clone size: few; J gene: TRBJ1-1; V gene: TRBV14; D gene: .; CDR3 DNA: TGTGCCAGCAGCCATTACCGGACAATCGGCACTGAAGCTTTCTTT; CDR3 protein: CASSHYRTIGTEAFF
clone size: .; J gene: TRBJ2-5; V gene: TRBV10-1; D gene: .; CDR3 DNA: TGCGCCAGCAGTGAGTCCGGAGGTGGTTACCAAGAGACCCAGTACTTC; CDR3 protein: CASSESGGGYQETQYF
clone size: .; J gene: TRBJ2-2; V gene: TRBV12-5; D gene: .; CDR3 DNA: TGTGCTAGTGGTTTGGAAAGGGGGAACGGAGAGCTGTTTTTT; CDR3 protein: CASGLERGNGELFF
clone size: .; J gene: TRBJ2-3; V gene: TRBV10-2; D gene: .; CDR3 DNA: TGCGCCAGCGGACTTGGTAGGAGCGGACGGGATACGCAGTATTTT; CDR3 protein: CASGLGRSGRDTQYF
clone size: .; J gene: TRBJ1-6; V gene: TRBV25-1; D gene: TRBD1; CDR3 DNA: TGTGCCAGCAGCGTACAGGGGGGTGCCTATAATTCACCCCTCCACTTT; CDR3 protein: CASSVQGGAYNSPLHF
clone size: once; J gene: TRBJ2-7; V gene: TRBV11-3; D gene: .; CDR3 DNA: TGTGCCAGCAGCTTAGAGCGGGGCGGGTTTGAACCTTCCTACGAGCAGTACTTC; CDR3 protein: CASSLERGGFEPSYEQYF
clone size: once; J gene: TRBJ2-7; V gene: TRBV2; D gene: TRBD1; CDR3 DNA: TGTGCCAGCAGCGATGGACAGGAGATAAAGTACTTC; CDR3 protein: CASSDGQEIKYF
clone size: .; J gene: TRBJ1-5; V gene: TRBV2; D gene: .; CDR3 DNA: TGTGCCAGCAGTGAGGGTAGCAATCAGCCCCAGCATTTT; CDR3 protein: CASSEGSNQPQHF
clone size: .; J gene: TRBJ2-1; V gene: TRBV5-4; D gene: TRBD2; CDR3 DNA: TGTGCCAGCAGCTCGTCTAGCGGGAGGGCCTATGAGCAGTTCTTC; CDR3 protein: CASSSSSGRAYEQFF
clone size: .; J gene: TRBJ2-7; V gene: TRBV7-9; D gene: TRBD2; CDR3 DNA: TGTGCCAGCAGCTTAGGGGCTAGCGGGAGACAGTACTTC; CDR3 protein: CASSLGASGRQYF
clone size: medium-sized; J gene: TRBJ1-2; V gene: TRBV4-1; D gene: .; CDR3 DNA: TGCGCCAGCAGCCAAGTTCCGGCACGCTACGGCTATGGCTACACCTTC; CDR3 protein: CASSQVPARYGYGYTF
clone size: .; J gene: TRBJ1-5; V gene: TRBV6-1; D gene: .; CDR3 DNA: TGTGCCAGCAGTGAAACTAGGCCCCCCCTCCCCCAGCATTTT; CDR3 protein: CASSETRPPLPQHF
clone size: .; J gene: TRBJ1-1; V gene: TRBV18; D gene: .; CDR3 DNA: TGTGCCAGCTCCGTCAAGCAGGACACTGAAGCTTTCTTT; CDR3 protein: CASSVKQDTEAFF
clone size: .; J gene: TRBJ2-7; V gene: TRBV7-8; D gene: .; CDR3 DNA: TGTGCCAGCAGCTTAGGGGATTCGGCCTACGAGCAGTACTTC; CDR3 protein: CASSLGDSAYEQYF
clone size: .; J gene: TRBJ1-2; V gene: TRBV30; D gene: TRBD1; CDR3 DNA: TGTGCCTGGAGTGTACCGCCAGGGGGCGTAGGCTACACCTTC; CDR3 protein: CAWSVPPGGVGYTF
clone size: .; J gene: TRBJ2-5; V gene: TRBV9; D gene: TRBD1; CDR3 DNA: TGTGCCAGCAGCGACCGAACGGACAGGGTCCAAGAGACCCAGTACTTC; CDR3 protein: CASSDRTDRVQETQYF
clone size: .; J gene: TRBJ2-6; V gene: TRBV25-1; D gene: .; CDR3 DNA: TGTGCCAGCAGTGAATTCGGGGTCGGTGGGGCCAACGTCCTGACTTTC; CDR3 protein: CASSEFGVGGANVLTF
clone size: .; J gene: TRBJ2-3; V gene: TRBV9; D gene: .; CDR3 DNA: TGTGCCAGCAGCGTAGACGGGTTTCTAGCTGTCGATACGCAGTATTTT; CDR3 protein: CASSVDGFLAVDTQYF
clone size: once; J gene: TRBJ1-6; V gene: TRBV11-3; D gene: .; CDR3 DNA: TGTGCCAGCAGCTTAGGGGCCGGGTCGAAGAATTCACCCCTCCACTTT; CDR3 protein: CASSLGAGSKNSPLHF
clone size: .; J gene: TRBJ2-7; V gene: TRBV5-4; D gene: TRBD1; CDR3 DNA: TGTGCCAGCAGCCATGGGACAGGGCGTGCCTACGAGCAGTACTTC; CDR3 protein: CASSHGTGRAYEQYF
clone size: .; J gene: TRBJ1-3; V gene: TRBV18; D gene: .; CDR3 DNA: TGTGCCAGCTCCCGGAAGTACGGAGGGGACCTCTCTGGAAACACCATATATTTT; CDR3 protein: CASSRKYGGDLSGNTIYF
clone size: .; J gene: TRBJ2-1; V gene: TRBV10-1; D gene: .; CDR3 DNA: TGCGCCAGCAGGAAAGATCTCACCGTTGAGCAGTTCTTC; CDR3 protein: CASRKDLTVEQFF
clone size: .; J gene: TRBJ1-1; V gene: TRBV28; D gene: TRBD1; CDR3 DNA: TGTGCCAGCAGGCTTACCGGGACAGTGAACACTGAAGCTTTCTTT; CDR3 protein: CASRLTGTVNTEAFF
clone size: .; J gene: TRBJ2-7; V gene: TRBV14; D gene: .; CDR3 DNA: TGTGCCAGCAGCCAGCCCGGGACCCCATGGGGGGAGCAGTACTTC; CDR3 protein: CASSQPGTPWGEQYF
clone size: .; J gene: TRBJ1-6; V gene: TRBV7-8; D gene: .; CDR3 DNA: TGTGCCAGCAGCCCCACAGGACGCGGGGCCTATAATTCACCCCTCCACTTT; CDR3 protein: CASSPTGRGAYNSPLHF
clone size: few; J gene: TRBJ2-5; V gene: TRBV6-1; D gene: .; CDR3 DNA: TGTGCCAGCAGTGAAGAGACCCAGTACTTC; CDR3 protein: CASSEETQYF
clone size: .; J gene: TRBJ2-3; V gene: TRBV10-3; D gene: TRBD2; CDR3 DNA: TGTGCCATCAGCTCTAGCGGGGATACAGATACGCAGTATTTT; CDR3 protein: CAISSSGDTDTQYF
clone size: .; J gene: TRBJ1-2; V gene: TRBV27; D gene: TRBD1; CDR3 DNA: TGTGCCAGCAGTAACGCAGGGGGCGGAAACTATGGCTACACCTTC; CDR3 protein: CASSNAGGGNYGYTF
clone size: .; J gene: TRBJ1-2; V gene: TRBV11-1; D gene: TRBD1; CDR3 DNA: TGTGCCAGCAGCCCGCGGACAGGAACTACTTTTGGCTACACCTTC; CDR3 protein: CASSPRTGTTFGYTF
clone size: .; J gene: TRBJ1-2; V gene: TRBV18; D gene: .; CDR3 DNA: TGTGCCAGCTCACCACCCCCAGGGACGCCACCTTATGGCTACACCTTC; CDR3 protein: CASSPPPGTPPYGYTF
clone size: .; J gene: TRBJ2-3; V gene: TRBV19; D gene: .; CDR3 DNA: TGTGCCAGTAGTATAGGGGCGAGCGCAGATACGCAGTATTTT; CDR3 protein: CASSIGASADTQYF
clone size: .; J gene: TRBJ2-3; V gene: TRBV9; D gene: .; CDR3 DNA: TGTGCCAGCAGCGCCCGGTCTAGCACAGATACGCAGTATTTT; CDR3 protein: CASSARSSTDTQYF
clone size: .; J gene: TRBJ2-3; V gene: TRBV5-6; D gene: TRBD2; CDR3 DNA: TGTGCCAGCAGCTTGAGTAGGACTAGCGCAACAGATACGCAGTATTTT; CDR3 protein: CASSLSRTSATDTQYF
clone size: .; J gene: TRBJ2-3; V gene: TRBV5-1; D gene: TRBD2; CDR3 DNA: TGCGCCAGCAGCGCCCTAGCGGGAGTTGCAGATACGCAGTATTTT; CDR3 protein: CASSALAGVADTQYF
clone size: once; J gene: TRBJ1-4; V gene: TRBV6-5; D gene: .; CDR3 DNA: TGTGCCAGCAGGCTTGGAGAAAAACTGTTTTTT; CDR3 protein: CASRLGEKLFF
clone size: .; J gene: TRBJ2-1; V gene: TRBV27; D gene: TRBD2; CDR3 DNA: TGTGCCAGCAGTTCCCGTAGCGGGAGAGTCGGGTACAATGAGCAGTTCTTC; CDR3 protein: CASSSRSGRVGYNEQFF
clone size: .; J gene: TRBJ2-7; V gene: TRBV6-5; D gene: .; CDR3 DNA: TGTGCCAAAAGGGGACACCTCTCCTACGAGCAGTACTTC; CDR3 protein: CAKRGHLSYEQYF
clone size: .; J gene: TRBJ2-3; V gene: TRBV6-5; D gene: .; CDR3 DNA: TGTGCCAGCATGGGTTTTAGCACAGATACGCAGTATTTT; CDR3 protein: CASMGFSTDTQYF
clone size: .; J gene: TRBJ2-1; V gene: TRBV7-2; D gene: TRBD2; CDR3 DNA: TGTGCCAGCAGCTCGGCCGGGACTAGCTACAATGAGCAGTTCTTC; CDR3 protein: CASSSAGTSYNEQFF
clone size: .; J gene: TRBJ1-1; V gene: TRBV4-3; D gene: .; CDR3 DNA: TGCGCCAGCAGCCAGGACCTTGTCCCAGATCCTTTCTTT; CDR3 protein: CASSQDLVPDPFF